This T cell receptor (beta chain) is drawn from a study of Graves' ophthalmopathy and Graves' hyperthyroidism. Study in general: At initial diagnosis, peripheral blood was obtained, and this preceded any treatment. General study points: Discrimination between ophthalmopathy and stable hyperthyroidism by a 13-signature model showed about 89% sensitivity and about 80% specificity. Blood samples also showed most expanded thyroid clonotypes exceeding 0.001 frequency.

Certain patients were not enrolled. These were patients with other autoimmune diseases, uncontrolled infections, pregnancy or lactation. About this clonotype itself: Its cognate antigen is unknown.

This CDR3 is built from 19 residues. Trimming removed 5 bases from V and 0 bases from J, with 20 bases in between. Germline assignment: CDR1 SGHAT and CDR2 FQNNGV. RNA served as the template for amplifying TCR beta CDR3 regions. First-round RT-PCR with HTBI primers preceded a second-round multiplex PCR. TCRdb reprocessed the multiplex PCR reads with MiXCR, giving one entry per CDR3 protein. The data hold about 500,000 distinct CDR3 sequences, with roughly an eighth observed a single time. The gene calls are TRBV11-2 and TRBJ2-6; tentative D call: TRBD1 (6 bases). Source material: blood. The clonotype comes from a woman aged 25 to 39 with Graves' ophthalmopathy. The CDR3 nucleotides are TGTGCCAGCAGCCTCTCCCCGGCAGGGGCGGTCTCTGGGGCCAACGTCCTGACTTTC. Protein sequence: CASSLSPAGAVSGANVLTF.